One sample yielded the 11 T cell receptor beta chains listed below, sequenced in a study of blood T cell repertoires in COVID-19. The protocol was immunoSEQ multiplex PCR, while the TCRdb copy is restricted to in-frame clones and leaves out a portion. The sample holds over 70,000 clones, 70% to 80% seen once. Specimen: peripheral blood. The receptors come from a man between 65 and 80 years old with COVID-19, enrolled during active disease.

This chain joins TRBV27 and TRBJ2-1; D is uncertain. This CDR3 is built from 16 residues. The V end lost 6 bases, the J end lost 3 bases, and 18 bases lay between the germline ends. Germline values: CDR1 MNHEY, CDR2 SMNVEV (reference sequence). For the CDR3, the DNA is TGTGCCAGCAGCCCCACCGCGGCCTCGAGCTACAATGAGCAGTTCTTC. Amino acids: CASSPTAASSYNEQFF.

The genes are TRBV4-1 and TRBJ2-1; 11 positions match TRBD1. The trim removed 4 bases at V and 6 bases at J, leaving 5 bases unmatched. Germline V lookup: CDR1 MGHRA, CDR2 YSYEKL. This CDR3 spans 15 amino acids. The CDR3 loop is CASSPGTGGSNEQFF. The CDR3 DNA reads as TGCGCCAGCAGCCCCGGGACAGGGGGATCCAATGAGCAGTTCTTC.

V gene TRBV11-2 combines with J gene TRBJ2-1; D gene unclear. This CDR3 comprises 15 residues. From germline, CDR1 is SGHAT and CDR2 FQNNGV. V lost 1 base to trimming and J lost 4 bases, with 11 bases between them. In nucleotides, the CDR3 is TGTGCCAGCAGCTTAGTTATTGGAGAGTACAATGAGCAGTTCTTC. The encoded protein is CASSLVIGEYNEQFF.

This clone was seen once. J is TRBJ2-2 and V is TRBV27; 9 bases are shared with TRBD2. This CDR3 is 16 amino acids long. CDR1 and CDR2 from the germline V gene are MNHEY and SMNVEV (reference sequence). Unmatched junction bases numbered 8, after V lost 3 bases and J lost 6 bases. The CDR3 nucleotides read TGTGCCAGCAGTTTCTGGGCGGGAGGGCCACCCGGGGAGCTGTTTTTT. Protein product: CASSFWAGGPPGELFF.

The J gene is TRBJ1-6, the V gene TRBV27; 10 bases are a match to TRBD1. Trimming removed 7 bases from V and 9 bases from J; junction bases left unmatched: 6. Germline values: CDR1 MNHEY, CDR2 SMNVEV (reference sequence). CDR3 length: 14 residues. CDR3 protein: CASTRDRGFSPLHF. The CDR3 region has the DNA TGTGCCAGCACCCGGGACAGGGGATTTTCACCCCTCCACTTT.

Only one count was recorded for this clone. This rearrangement joins TRBV28 to TRBJ2-2; the D gene is possibly TRBD1 (5 bases). The CDR3 loop spans 13 amino acids. The V gene's germline CDR1 is MDHEN and CDR2 SYDVKM. V was clipped by 10 bases and J by 2 bases, with 11 bases between them. The CDR3 region is CATPDTNTGELFF. The DNA for the CDR3 is TGTGCCACCCCGGACACTAACACCGGGGAGCTGTTTTTT.

The chain recombines TRBV19 with TRBJ1-1; D is possibly TRBD1 (5 bases). The CDR3 contains 11 residues. V lost 7 bases to trimming and J lost 11 bases, with 14 bases between them. Germline-derived CDR1 and CDR2 are LNHDA and SQIVND (reference sequence). In nucleotides, the CDR3 is TGTGCCAGTACCATTAGCGGGGCTGCTTTCTTT. This encodes CASTISGAAFF. The complete variable domain, with remaining parts taken from reference TRBV19 and TRBJ1-1, reads DGGITQSPKYLFRKEGQNVTLSCEQNLNHDAMYWYRQDPGQGLRLIYYSQIVNDFQKGDIAEGYSVSREKKESFPLTVTSAQKNPTAFYLCASTISGAAFFGQGTRLTVV.

V usage is TRBV6-1 and J usage is TRBJ2-7; D perhaps matches TRBD1 (7 bases). The CDR3 has 14 amino acids. The V gene lost 3 bases and the J gene lost 6 bases, with 15 bases spanning the gap. The V gene's germline CDR1 is MNHNS and CDR2 SASEGT. In DNA, the CDR3 is TGTGCCAGCAGTGAGCAGGGGGGTCGGTTCGAGCAGTACTTC. This gives the protein CASSEQGGRFEQYF.

The V call is TRBV7-3, the J call TRBJ2-4; 11 nucleotides match TRBD2. The junction had 10 bases not matched to a gene; V was cut back by 5 bases and J by 7 bases. From germline, CDR1 is SGHTA and CDR2 FQGTGA. This CDR3 has 16 amino acids. This chain's CDR3 is CASSPTPSGRLNIQYF. The CDR3 DNA reads as TGTGCCAGCAGCCCAACCCCTAGCGGGAGGTTGAACATTCAGTACTTC. Supplemented by reference TRBV7-3 and TRBJ2-4, the full variable domain reads GAGVSQTPSNKVTEKGKYVELRCDPISGHTALYWYRQSLGQGPEFLIYFQGTGAADDSGLPNDRFFAVRPEGSVSTLKIQRTERGDSAVYLCASSPTPSGRLNIQYFGAGTRLSVL.

The V and J genes are TRBV24-1 and TRBJ1-5; 7 bases are a match to TRBD1. V lost 3 bases and J lost 6; bases outside the gene matches: 4. Germline assignment: CDR1 KGHDR and CDR2 SFDVKD. The CDR3 is 14 amino acids. The CDR3 coding sequence is TGTGCCACCAGTGATCGGCAGGGGGGTCAGCCCCAGCATTTT. Translating it yields CATSDRQGGQPQHF.

This chain joins TRBV7-2 and TRBJ2-3, with 7 bases aligning to TRBD1. Germline lookup yields CDR1 SGHTA and CDR2 FQGNSA. The ends lost 4 bases at V and 0 bases at J; junction bases unmatched: 16. The length of the CDR3 is 19 residues. The CDR3 spells CASSSRTGRFDSSTDTQYF. CDR3 in DNA: TGTGCCAGCAGCTCGAGGACAGGCCGATTTGACTCTAGCACAGATACGCAGTATTTT.